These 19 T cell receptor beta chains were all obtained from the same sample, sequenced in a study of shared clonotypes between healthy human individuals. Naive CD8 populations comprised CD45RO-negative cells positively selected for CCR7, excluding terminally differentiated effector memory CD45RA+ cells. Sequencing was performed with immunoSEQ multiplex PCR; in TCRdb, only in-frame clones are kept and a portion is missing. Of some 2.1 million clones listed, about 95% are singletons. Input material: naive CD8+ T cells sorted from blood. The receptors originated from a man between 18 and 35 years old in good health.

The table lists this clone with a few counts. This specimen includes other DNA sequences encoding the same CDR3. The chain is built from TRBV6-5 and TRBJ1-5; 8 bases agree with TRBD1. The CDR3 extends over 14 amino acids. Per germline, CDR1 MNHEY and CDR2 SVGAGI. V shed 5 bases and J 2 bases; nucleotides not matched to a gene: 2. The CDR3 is CASSTTGGNQPQHF. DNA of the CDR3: TGTGCCAGCAGTACGACAGGGGGCAATCAGCCCCAGCATTTT.

CDR3 region: CATSEGGNQPQHF. The CDR3 region has the DNA TGTGCCACCAGCGAGGGGGGGAATCAGCCCCAGCATTTT. The chain uses TRBV15 and TRBJ1-5, with D perhaps TRBD1 (6 bases). CDR3 size: 13 residues. Germline lookup yields CDR1 LNHNV and CDR2 YYDKDF (reference sequence). V shed 5 bases and J shed 4 bases, with 9 bases lying between them.

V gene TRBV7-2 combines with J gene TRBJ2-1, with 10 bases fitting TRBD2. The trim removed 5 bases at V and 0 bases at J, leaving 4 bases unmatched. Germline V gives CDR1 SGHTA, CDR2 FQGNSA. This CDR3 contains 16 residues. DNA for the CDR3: TGTGCCAGCAGCCTCCTAGCGGGGGCCTCCTACAATGAGCAGTTCTTC. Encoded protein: CASSLLAGASYNEQFF. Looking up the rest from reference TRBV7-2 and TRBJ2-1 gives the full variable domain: GAGVSQSPSNKVTEKGKDVELRCDPISGHTALYWYRQSLGQGLEFLIYFQGNSAPDKSGLPSDRFSAERTGGSVSTLTIQRTQQEDSAVYLCASSLLAGASYNEQFFGPGTRLTVL.

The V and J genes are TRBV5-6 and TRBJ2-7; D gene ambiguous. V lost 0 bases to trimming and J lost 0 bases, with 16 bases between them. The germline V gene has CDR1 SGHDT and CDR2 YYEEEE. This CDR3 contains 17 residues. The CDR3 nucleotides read TGTGCCAGCAGCTTGGCGATAGGGCGAGTCAGCTCCTACGAGCAGTACTTC. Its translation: CASSLAIGRVSSYEQYF.

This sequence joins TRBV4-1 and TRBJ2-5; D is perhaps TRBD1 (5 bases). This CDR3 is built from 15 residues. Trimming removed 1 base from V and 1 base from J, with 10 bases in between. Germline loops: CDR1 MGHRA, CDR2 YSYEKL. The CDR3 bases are TGCGCCAGCAGCCAAGTTCGGCAGGGCCAAGAGACCCAGTACTTC. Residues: CASSQVRQGQETQYF.

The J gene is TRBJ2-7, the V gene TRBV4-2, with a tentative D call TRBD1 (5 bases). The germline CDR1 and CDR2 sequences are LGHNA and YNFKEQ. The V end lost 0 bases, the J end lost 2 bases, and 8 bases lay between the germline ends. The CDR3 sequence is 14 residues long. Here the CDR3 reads CASSQDLGAYEQYF. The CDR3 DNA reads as TGTGCCAGCAGCCAAGATCTAGGGGCCTACGAGCAGTACTTC.

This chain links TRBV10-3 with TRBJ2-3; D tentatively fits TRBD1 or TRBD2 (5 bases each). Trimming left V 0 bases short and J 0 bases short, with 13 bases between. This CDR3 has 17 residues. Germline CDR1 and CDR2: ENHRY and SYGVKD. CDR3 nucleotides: TGTGCCATCAGTGAGTCATGGGGGAGTGGGAGCACAGATACGCAGTATTTT. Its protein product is CAISESWGSGSTDTQYF.

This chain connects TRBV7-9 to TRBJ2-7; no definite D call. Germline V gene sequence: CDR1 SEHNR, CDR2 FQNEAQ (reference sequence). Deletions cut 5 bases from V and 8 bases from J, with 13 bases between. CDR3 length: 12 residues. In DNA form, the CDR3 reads TGTGCCAGCAGCCAGTCGAAGCAACAGCAGTACTTC. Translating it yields CASSQSKQQQYF.

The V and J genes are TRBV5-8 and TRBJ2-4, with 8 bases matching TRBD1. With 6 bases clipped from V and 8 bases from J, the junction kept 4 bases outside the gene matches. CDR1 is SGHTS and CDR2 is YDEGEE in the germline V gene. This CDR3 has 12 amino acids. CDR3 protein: CASIQGADIQYF. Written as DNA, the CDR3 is TGTGCCAGCATCCAGGGGGCTGACATTCAGTACTTC.

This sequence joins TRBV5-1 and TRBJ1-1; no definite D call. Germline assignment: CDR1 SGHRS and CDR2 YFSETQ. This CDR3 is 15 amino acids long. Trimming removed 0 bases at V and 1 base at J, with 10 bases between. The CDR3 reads CASSLARGPNTEAFF. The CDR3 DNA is TGCGCCAGCAGCTTGGCGAGAGGGCCGAACACTGAAGCTTTCTTT.

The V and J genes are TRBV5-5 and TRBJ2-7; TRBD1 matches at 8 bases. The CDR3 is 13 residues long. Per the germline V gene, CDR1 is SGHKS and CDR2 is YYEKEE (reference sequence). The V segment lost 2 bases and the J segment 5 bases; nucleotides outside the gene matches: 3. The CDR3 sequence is CASSFLQGDEQYF. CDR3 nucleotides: TGTGCCAGCAGCTTCCTACAGGGGGACGAGCAGTACTTC. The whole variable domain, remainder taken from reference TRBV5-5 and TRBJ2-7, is DAGVTQSPTHLIKTRGQQVTLRCSPISGHKSVSWYQQVLGQGPQFIFQYYEKEERGRGNFPDRFSARQFPNYSSELNVNALLLGDSALYLCASSFLQGDEQYFGPGTRLTVT.

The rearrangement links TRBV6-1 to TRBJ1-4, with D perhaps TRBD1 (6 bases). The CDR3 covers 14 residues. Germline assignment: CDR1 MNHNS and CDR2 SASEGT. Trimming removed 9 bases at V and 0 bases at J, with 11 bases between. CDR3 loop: CASGRGATNEKLFF. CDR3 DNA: TGTGCCAGTGGGAGGGGGGCAACTAATGAAAAACTGTTTTTT.

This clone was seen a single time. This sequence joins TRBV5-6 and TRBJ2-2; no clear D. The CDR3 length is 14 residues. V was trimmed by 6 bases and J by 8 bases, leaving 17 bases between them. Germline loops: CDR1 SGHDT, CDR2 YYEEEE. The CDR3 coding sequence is TGTGCCAGCACCACACCTTATGGCCTAGGGGAGCTGTTTTTT. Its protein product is CASTTPYGLGELFF.

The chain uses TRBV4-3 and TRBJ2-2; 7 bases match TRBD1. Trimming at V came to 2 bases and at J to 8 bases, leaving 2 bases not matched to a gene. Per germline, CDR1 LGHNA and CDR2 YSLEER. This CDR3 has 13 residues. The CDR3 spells CASSQTGAGELFF. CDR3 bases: TGCGCCAGCAGCCAAACAGGGGCTGGGGAGCTGTTTTTT.

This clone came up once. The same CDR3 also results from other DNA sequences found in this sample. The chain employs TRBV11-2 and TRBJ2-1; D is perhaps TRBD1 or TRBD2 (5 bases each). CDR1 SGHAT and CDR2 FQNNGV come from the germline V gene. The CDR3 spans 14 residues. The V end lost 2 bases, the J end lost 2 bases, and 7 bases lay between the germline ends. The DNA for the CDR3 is TGTGCCAGCAGCTTACAGGGAGCCTACAATGAGCAGTTCTTC. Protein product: CASSLQGAYNEQFF.

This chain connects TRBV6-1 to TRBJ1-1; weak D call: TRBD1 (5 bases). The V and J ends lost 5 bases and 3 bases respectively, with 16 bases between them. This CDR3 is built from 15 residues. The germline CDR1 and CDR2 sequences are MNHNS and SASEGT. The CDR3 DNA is TGTGCCAGCAGTCCCGGCCGGGGACGGGACACTGAAGCTTTCTTT. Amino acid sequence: CASSPGRGRDTEAFF.

CDR3 sequence reads: CASSIGSGNTEAFF. CDR3 in DNA: TGTGCCAGCAGTATAGGGTCGGGAAACACTGAAGCTTTCTTT. The chain employs TRBV25-1 and TRBJ1-1; D gene uncertain. The CDR3 is 14 amino acids. V was trimmed by 5 bases and J by 2 bases, leaving 12 bases between them. The germline V gene encodes CDR1 MGHDK and CDR2 SYGVNS.

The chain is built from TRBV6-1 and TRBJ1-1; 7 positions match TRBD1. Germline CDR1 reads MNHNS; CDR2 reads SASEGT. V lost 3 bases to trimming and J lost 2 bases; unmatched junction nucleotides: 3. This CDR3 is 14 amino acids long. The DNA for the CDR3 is TGTGCCAGCAGTGATGACAGGGCTAACACTGAAGCTTTCTTT. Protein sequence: CASSDDRANTEAFF.

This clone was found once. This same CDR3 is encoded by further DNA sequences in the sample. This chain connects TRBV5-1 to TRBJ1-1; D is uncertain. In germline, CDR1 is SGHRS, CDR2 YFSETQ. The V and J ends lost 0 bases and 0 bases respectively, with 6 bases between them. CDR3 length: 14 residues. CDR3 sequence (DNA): TGCGCCAGCAGCTTGGACGGTTTGAACACTGAAGCTTTCTTT. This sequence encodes CASSLDGLNTEAFF.